The 17 T cell receptor beta chains below were found in one sample sequenced in a study of tumor-infiltrating lymphocytes in primary liver carcinoma. Priming with a constant-region primer yielded TCR beta cDNA from approximately 500 ng total RNA. Three nested multiplex PCR rounds, a slightly modified ARM-PCR, produced the libraries for TCR beta. For roughly 10 cycles apiece, the opening two PCR rounds ran with TRBV1-TRBV30 forward primers and a C-beta reverse primer. TCRdb redid the calling of the multiplex PCR reads with MiXCR, one entry per CDR3 protein. Counted here are tens of thousands of distinct CDR3 sequences, roughly 80% occurring once; the ten biggest clones make up nearly 40%. Co-extraction yielded RNA and DNA from roughly 20-30 mg of unsorted bulk tissue. Sequences were obtained from liver tumor tissue from sampling region 4. Subset reported: tumor region T4, right-lateral pole. The receptors come from a woman aged 25 to 39 with primary liver carcinoma and hepatitis B virus infection.

A note on this clonotype: Since the CDR3 does not end with the conserved phenylalanine or tryptophan, this likely comes from a read error. The limits of the CDR3 on the DNA are not certain, so only TCRdb's listed CDR3 is given. The chain is built from TRBV4-3 and TRBJ1-2; TRBD1 was called by the table and not checked on the DNA. The CDR3 contains 15 residues when both ends are counted. The V gene's germline CDR1 is LGHNA and CDR2 YSLEER. This CDR3 reads CASSQDWGRLNGYNL.

The chain is built from TRBV11-2 and TRBJ2-7; unclear D gene. The germline V and J ends were trimmed by 4 bases and 8 bases, with 24 bases remaining between them. In germline, CDR1 is SGHAT, CDR2 FQNNGV. The CDR3 totals 16 residues. Written as DNA, the CDR3 is TGTGCCAGCAGCTCATATCCGGGTCCCCACGTCGACAAGCAGTACTTC. Translated: CASSSYPGPHVDKQYF.

Of note for this clonotype: An end of the junction differs from the germline gene, which may be a read error. J is TRBJ2-3 and V is TRBV6-5; D is undetermined. The CDR3 runs 15 residues. Germline CDR1 MNHEY, CDR2 SVGAGI. CDR3 amino acids: CASGYSYSSTDTQYF. The CDR3, as DNA: TGTGCCAGCGGTTACTCTTACAGCAGCACGGATACGCAGTATTTT.

The table lists this clonotype with many counts. J is TRBJ2-7 and V is TRBV2; 7 bases align to TRBD2. The CDR3 is 15 amino acids. J gave up 3 bases and V 3 bases, and 8 bases lay outside the gene matches. Germline CDR1 SNHLY, CDR2 FYNNEI. Here the CDR3 reads CASSEATSSDYEQYF. CDR3 in DNA: TGTGCCAGCAGTGAGGCGACTAGCAGCGACTACGAGCAGTACTTC.

This clonotype was observed many times. V and J are TRBV11-1 and TRBJ2-1; 10 bases are shared with TRBD2. Per the germline V gene, CDR1 is SGHAT and CDR2 is FQDESV (reference sequence). V lost 2 bases and J lost 8; bases outside the gene matches: 6. The CDR3 has 15 amino acids. The CDR3 DNA reads TGTGCCAGCAGCTTATTGGCTAGCGGGAGATATGAGCAGTTCTTC. Its protein product is CASSLLASGRYEQFF.

This clonotype has more than one count but fewer than ten. This rearrangement joins TRBV6-5 to TRBJ2-7, with 9 bases fitting TRBD2. This CDR3 contains 16 residues. Germline assignment: CDR1 MNHEY and CDR2 SVGAGI. V was pared by 6 bases and J by 5 bases, with 14 bases of the junction left unmatched. CDR3 nucleotide sequence: TGTGCCAGCAGCCCACCTTGGATAGCGGGAGTCAACGAGCAGTACTTC. This gives the protein CASSPPWIAGVNEQYF.

About this clonotype: A junction end diverges from the germline sequence, so it may reflect a read error. This chain connects TRBV7-9 to TRBJ2-3; 9 bases match TRBD2. There are 17 residues in the CDR3. Germline V gene lookup returns CDR1 SEHNR and CDR2 FQNEAQ (reference sequence). CDR3 in amino acids: CASSLNRGRAIRDTQYF. The CDR3 bases are TGTGCCAGTAGCTTAAATCGCGGGAGGGCAATCCGAGATACGCAGTATTTT.

Regarding this clonotype: This CDR3 is missing its conserved last phenylalanine or tryptophan, likely due to a read error. The limits of the CDR3 on the DNA are not certain, so only TCRdb's listed CDR3 is given. The chain is built from TRBV14 and TRBJ1-2. Germline CDR1 and CDR2: SGHDN and FVKESK. The CDR3 is 14 residues long, counting both termini. CDR3 region: CASSQGNSFYGNTL.

Comment on this clonotype: At one boundary the junction diverges from the germline segment, which might be a read error. The rearrangement uses TRBV11-2 and TRBJ1-1; the match to TRBD1 covers 10 bases. The CDR3 contains 20 residues. Germline loops: CDR1 SGHAT, CDR2 FQNNGV. In nucleotides, the CDR3 is TGTGCCAACAGCGCTCGGGACAGGGGACGCAAAAGGTTGAGTAACACTGAAGCTTTCTTT. Encoded protein: CANSARDRGRKRLSNTEAFF.

As for this clonotype: At one of its ends the junction is not consistent with the germline gene, which may arise from a read error. The chain employs TRBV11-2 and TRBJ2-4; the match to TRBD2 covers 11 bases. CDR3 length: 21 amino acids. Germline-derived CDR1 and CDR2 are SGHAT and FQNNGV. The DNA of the CDR3 is TGTGTCAGCAGCCATGCCGGGACATTTACCGGAACTAGCGGGAGACAAAACATTCAGCACTTC. Its translation: CVSSHAGTFTGTSGRQNIQHF.

Points on this clonotype: An end of the junction does not agree with germline; a read error may underlie this. This chain joins TRBV11-2 and TRBJ2-1; D is unclear. The CDR3 contains 12 residues. Germline assignment: CDR1 SGHAT and CDR2 FQNNGV. The CDR3 DNA reads as TGTACCAGCAACTTTCTTAATGGTGAGCAGTTCTTT. The encoded protein is CTSNFLNGEQFF.

The V gene is TRBV24-1, the J gene TRBJ2-1, with D unresolved. The CDR3 loop spans 15 amino acids. Looked up from germline, CDR1 is KGHDR and CDR2 is SFDVKD. Trimming shortened V by 7 bases and J by 2 bases, and 14 bases separated the two germline ends. Here the CDR3 reads CATRGMESTYNEQFF. The CDR3, as DNA: TGTGCCACCAGGGGAATGGAGAGCACCTACAATGAGCAGTTCTTC.

To note about this clonotype: The conserved final phenylalanine or tryptophan is absent from the CDR3, which likely points to a read error. The rearrangement joins TRBV6-5 to TRBJ2-5, with 10 bases aligning to TRBD1. CDR1 and CDR2 from the germline V gene are MNHEY and SVGAGI. The CDR3 length is 13 residues. J was trimmed by 7 bases and V by 5 bases; bases with no gene match: 4. As DNA, the CDR3 is TGTGCCAGCAGTACCGACAGGGGGCCGACCCAGTACTCA. Protein: CASSTDRGPTQYS.

A single count supports this clonotype. The chain joins TRBV6-2 or TRBV6-3 to TRBJ2-7; a weak D match, TRBD1 (5 bases). The CDR3 sequence is 12 residues long. V was trimmed by 11 bases and J by 4 bases, leaving 15 bases between them. Germline-derived CDR1 and CDR2 are MNHEY and SVGEGT. The CDR3 loop reads CADSYSTYEQYF. The CDR3 DNA sequence: TGTGCCGACAGTTACTCAACTTACGAGCAGTACTTC.

About this clonotype: With a much larger clone just one base away, this may be a read error. The chain recombines TRBV29-1 with TRBJ2-7; D is undetermined. Germline assignment: CDR1 SQVTM and CDR2 ANQGSEA. The CDR3 contains 13 residues. The CDR3 DNA reads TGCAGAGCTGAAGGCAGTAGCTCCTACGAGCAGTACTTC. It codes for CRAEGSSSYEQYF.

Note on this clonotype: The junction departs from germline at one end; a sequencing error may be responsible. This chain uses TRBV6-6 with TRBJ2-3, with TRBD2 identical over 7 bases. The germline CDR1 and CDR2 sequences are MNHNY and SVGAGI (reference sequence). The CDR3 sequence is 17 residues long. CDR3 amino acids: CATIQTPGRAREDTQYF. CDR3 sequence (DNA): TGTGCCACCATTCAAACACCTGGGAGGGCCCGAGAAGATACACAGTATTTT.

Comment on this clonotype: A read error is likely, as this CDR3 ends without the conserved phenylalanine or tryptophan. The chain joins TRBV4-3 to TRBJ1-4, with a possible D match to TRBD1 (5 bases). Germline V gene sequence: CDR1 LGHNA, CDR2 YSLEER. Trimming removed 0 bases from V and 6 bases from J, with 17 bases in between. This CDR3 region has 17 residues. CDR3 in DNA: TGCGCCAGCAGCCAAGACATGGGGGAGGGCACTGATGAAAAACTGTTTTAT. Residues: CASSQDMGEGTDEKLFY.